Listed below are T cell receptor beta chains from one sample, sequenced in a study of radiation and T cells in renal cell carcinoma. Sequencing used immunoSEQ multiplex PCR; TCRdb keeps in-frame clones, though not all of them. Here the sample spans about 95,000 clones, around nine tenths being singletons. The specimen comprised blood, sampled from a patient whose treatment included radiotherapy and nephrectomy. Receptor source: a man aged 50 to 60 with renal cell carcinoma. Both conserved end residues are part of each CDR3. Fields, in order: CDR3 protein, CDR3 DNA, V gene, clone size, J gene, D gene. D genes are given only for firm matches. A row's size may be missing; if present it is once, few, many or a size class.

CASSFVQGGGEQYF TGTGCCAGCAGCTTTGTACAGGGAGGCGGCGAGCAGTACTTC TRBV7-3 NA TRBJ2-7 NA
CASSARDTLGDTEAFF TGTGCCAGCAGTGCCCGGGACACCCTAGGGGACACTGAAGCTTTCTTT TRBV28 medium-sized TRBJ1-1 NA
CASSQLRDTLYNEQFF TGTGCCAGCAGTCAACTCCGGGACACATTATACAATGAGCAGTTCTTC TRBV27 NA TRBJ2-1 NA
CASSAGTEYEQYF TGCGCCAGCAGTGCCGGGACAGAGTACGAGCAGTACTTC TRBV10-1 NA TRBJ2-7 TRBD1
CASSWNRVSENEKLFF TGCGCCAGCAGCTGGAACAGGGTATCGGAGAATGAAAAACTGTTTTTT TRBV5-1 NA TRBJ1-4 NA
CASSSPSGGNTGELFF TGCGCCAGCAGCTCGCCTAGCGGGGGGAACACCGGGGAGCTGTTTTTT TRBV5-1 NA TRBJ2-2 TRBD2
CASSLDYNRVLGGYTF TGCGCCAGCAGCTTGGATTACAACAGGGTGCTCGGCGGCTACACCTTC TRBV5-1 NA TRBJ1-2 NA
CASSQQDRRQETQYF TGCGCCAGCAGCCAACAGGACAGGCGTCAAGAGACCCAGTACTTC TRBV4-1 few TRBJ2-5 TRBD1
CASSEKAVREKLFF TGTGCCAGCAGTGAAAAGGCAGTTCGCGAAAAACTGTTTTTT TRBV6-1 NA TRBJ1-4 NA
CASSFYRDGGYGYTF TGTGCCAGCAGCTTCTACAGGGACGGTGGCTATGGCTACACCTTC TRBV7-8 few TRBJ1-2 NA
CASSFTRRNNEQFF TGTGCCAGCAGCTTTACAAGGCGAAACAATGAGCAGTTCTTC TRBV27 NA TRBJ2-1 NA
CASSLVWQGAYEQYF TGTGCCAGCAGCTTGGTTTGGCAGGGGGCCTACGAGCAGTACTTC TRBV5-5 NA TRBJ2-7 TRBD1
CASRLAGGRDTEAFF TGTGCCAGCAGACTAGCCGGTGGGCGAGACACTGAAGCTTTCTTT TRBV28 NA TRBJ1-1 NA
CASSLGTSYEQYF TGTGCCAGCAGCTTAGGGACTAGCTACGAGCAGTACTTC TRBV13 NA TRBJ2-7 NA
CASAWGTGGNEQFF TGCGCCAGCGCGTGGGGGACAGGGGGCAATGAGCAGTTCTTC TRBV5-1 NA TRBJ2-1 TRBD1
CASSQVWTVNNEQFF TGTGCCAGCAGCCAAGTCTGGACGGTTAACAATGAGCAGTTCTTC TRBV4-2 NA TRBJ2-1 NA
CASSSRTGSNQPQHF TGTGCCAGCAGTTCCCGGACAGGGTCGAATCAGCCCCAGCATTTT TRBV6-5 NA TRBJ1-5 TRBD1
CASSPTGRETQYF TGTGCCAGCAGCCCAACGGGAAGGGAGACCCAGTACTTC TRBV7-3 NA TRBJ2-5 NA
CASSQTSGWSYEQYF TGTGCCAGCTCCCAGACTAGCGGGTGGTCCTACGAGCAGTACTTC TRBV18 NA TRBJ2-7 TRBD2
CASSQDFTTGYTGELFF TGCGCCAGCAGCCAAGATTTTACGACAGGCTACACCGGGGAGCTGTTTTTT TRBV4-1 NA TRBJ2-2 NA
CASSIQGAGEKLFF TGCGCCAGCTCTATACAGGGGGCCGGTGAAAAACTGTTTTTT TRBV4-3 NA TRBJ1-4 TRBD1
CASSGDPAYEQYF TGTGCCAGCAGTGGGGACCCCGCCTACGAGCAGTACTTC TRBV25-1 NA TRBJ2-7 NA
CASSESQGHYEQYF TGTGCCAGCAGTGAATCGCAGGGGCACTACGAGCAGTACTTC TRBV2 NA TRBJ2-7 NA
CATGGRGRYEQYF TGTGCCACCGGGGGCCGGGGTCGCTACGAGCAGTACTTC TRBV7-9 NA TRBJ2-7 NA
CASSVESPRDPSNTGELFF TGTGCCAGCAGCGTAGAGTCCCCGCGGGACCCCTCGAACACCGGGGAGCTGTTTTTT TRBV9 NA TRBJ2-2 NA
CASSPPSGHFVYGYTF TGTGCCAGCTCACCACCGTCAGGGCATTTCGTCTATGGCTACACCTTC TRBV18 once TRBJ1-2 NA
CASSGGADSTDTQYF TGCGCCAGCAGCGGGGGCGCTGATAGCACAGATACGCAGTATTTT TRBV5-1 NA TRBJ2-3 NA
CARTSGQGAQDLNTEAFF TGCGCCAGGACGAGCGGGCAGGGGGCGCAGGACTTGAACACTGAAGCTTTCTTT TRBV10-1 NA TRBJ1-1 TRBD1
CAWSRDSRNEQFF TGTGCCTGGAGCCGGGACAGCCGGAATGAGCAGTTCTTC TRBV30 NA TRBJ2-1 TRBD1
CASGRQISTDTQYF TGTGCCAGCGGGAGACAAATAAGCACAGATACGCAGTATTTT TRBV19 NA TRBJ2-3 NA
CASSQERSAYGYTF TGTGCCAGCAGCCAAGAACGGTCCGCCTATGGCTACACCTTC TRBV4-2 NA TRBJ1-2 NA
CASSQGWSYGYTF TGCGCCAGCAGCCAAGGGTGGTCCTATGGCTACACCTTC TRBV4-3 NA TRBJ1-2 NA
CASSLGTGVGQPQHF TGCGCCAGCAGCTTAGGGACAGGGGTTGGTCAGCCCCAGCATTTT TRBV5-1 once TRBJ1-5 TRBD1
CASSKTGRETQYF TGTGCCAGCAGTAAGACAGGGAGAGAGACCCAGTACTTC TRBV6-5 NA TRBJ2-5 TRBD1
CASSLGGAIEQYF TGTGCCAGCAGCTTGGGGGGCGCAATCGAGCAGTACTTC TRBV5-8 NA TRBJ2-7 NA
CASSLELGNTDTQYF TGTGCTAGCAGCTTAGAACTTGGCAACACAGATACGCAGTATTTT TRBV7-7 NA TRBJ2-3 NA
CASRVRDIGPYQPQHF TGTGCCAGTAGGGTCCGGGACATCGGACCCTATCAGCCCCAGCATTTT TRBV19 NA TRBJ1-5 NA
CASSSGRNTEAFF TGTGCCAGCAGTTCTGGTCGGAACACTGAAGCTTTCTTT TRBV6-5 NA TRBJ1-1 NA
CASVEVGGETQYF TGCGCCAGCGTCGAGGTCGGAGGGGAGACCCAGTACTTC TRBV5-1 once TRBJ2-5 NA
CASSQQDSSFYEQYF TGCGCCAGCAGCCAACAGGACAGCAGTTTCTACGAGCAGTACTTC TRBV4-1 NA TRBJ2-7 NA